This T cell receptor (beta chain) emerged from a study of blood T cell repertoires in COVID-19. Across the whole study: The origin of the acute and convalescent COVID-19 samples was the United States, Italy and Spain. T cells, B-cell-depleted T cells, or PBMCs provided the cDNA or gDNA that served as material.

The authors' processing: For nucleated cells, counts were estimated from reference gene primer amplification. Measured with immunoSEQ multiplex PCR; TCRdb has only the in-frame clones, and not every one. For V, J and clone size, that table is used; D and trimming come from the DNA. The sample contains 70,000 to 95,000 clones, 88% of which appear only once. CDR3 length equals 14 residues. The V gene end was trimmed by 0 bases and the J gene end by 9 bases; junction bases not matched to a gene: 7. CDR1 is SGDLS, CDR2 YYNGEE, per germline. The clonotype was recovered from a woman in her seventies with acute or convalescent COVID-19. The sample consisted of peripheral blood. V and J are TRBV9 and TRBJ1-2; 8 bases map to TRBD1. This chain's CDR3 is CASSVAPGGESYTF. The CDR3 DNA reads TGTGCCAGCAGCGTAGCTCCAGGGGGCGAGAGCTACACCTTC.